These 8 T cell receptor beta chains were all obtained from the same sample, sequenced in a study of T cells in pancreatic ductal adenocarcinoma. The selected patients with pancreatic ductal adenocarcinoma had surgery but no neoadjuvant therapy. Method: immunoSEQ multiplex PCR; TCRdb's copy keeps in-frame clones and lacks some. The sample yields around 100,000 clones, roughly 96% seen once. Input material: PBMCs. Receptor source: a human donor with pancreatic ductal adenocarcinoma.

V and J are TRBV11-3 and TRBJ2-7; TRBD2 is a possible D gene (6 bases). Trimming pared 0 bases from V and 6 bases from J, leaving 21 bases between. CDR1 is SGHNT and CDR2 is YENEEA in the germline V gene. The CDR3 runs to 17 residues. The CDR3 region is CASSLDPEGSKRGEQYF. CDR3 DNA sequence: TGTGCCAGCAGCTTAGATCCGGAGGGCTCAAAGCGTGGCGAGCAGTACTTC.

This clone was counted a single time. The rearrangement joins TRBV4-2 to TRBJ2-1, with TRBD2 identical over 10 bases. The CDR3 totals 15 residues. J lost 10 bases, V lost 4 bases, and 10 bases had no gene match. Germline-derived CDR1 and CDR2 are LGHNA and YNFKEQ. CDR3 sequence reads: CASSPQAGGPVEQFF. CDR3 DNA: TGTGCCAGCAGCCCACAAGCGGGAGGGCCGGTCGAGCAGTTCTTC.

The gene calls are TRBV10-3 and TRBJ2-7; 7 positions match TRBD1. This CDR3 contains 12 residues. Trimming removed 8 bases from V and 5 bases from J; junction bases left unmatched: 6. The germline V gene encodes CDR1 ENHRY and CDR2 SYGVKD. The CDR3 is CAIGRDRNEQYF. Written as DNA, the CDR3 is TGTGCCATCGGAAGGGACAGAAACGAGCAGTACTTC.

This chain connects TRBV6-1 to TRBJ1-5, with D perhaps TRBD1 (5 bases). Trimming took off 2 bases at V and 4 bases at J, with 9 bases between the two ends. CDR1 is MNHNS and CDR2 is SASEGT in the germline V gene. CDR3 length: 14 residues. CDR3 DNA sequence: TGTGCCAGCAGTGAACCGGCAGGGAATCAGCCCCAGCATTTT. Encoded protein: CASSEPAGNQPQHF.

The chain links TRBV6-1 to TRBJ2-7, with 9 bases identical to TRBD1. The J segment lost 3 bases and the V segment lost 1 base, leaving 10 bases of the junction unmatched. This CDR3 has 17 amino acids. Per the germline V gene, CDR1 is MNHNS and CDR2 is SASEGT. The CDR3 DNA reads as TGTGCCAGCAGTGAAGTGGGAGGGGGACAGGGTTTCTACGAGCAGTACTTC. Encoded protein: CASSEVGGGQGFYEQYF.

This CDR3 is CASSFTSETTYEQYF. In DNA form, the CDR3 reads TGTGCCAGCAGCTTTACTAGCGAAACCACCTACGAGCAGTACTTC. V gene TRBV7-2 combines with J gene TRBJ2-7, with 7 bases lining up with TRBD2. The ends lost 3 bases at V and 2 bases at J; junction bases unmatched: 7. Looked up from germline, CDR1 is SGHTA and CDR2 is FQGNSA. This CDR3 is built from 15 residues.

The CDR3 region has the DNA TGCGCCAGCAGCCAGCCAGCGGAGTCCTACGAGCAGTACTTC. Encoded protein: CASSQPAESYEQYF. This rearrangement joins TRBV4-1 to TRBJ2-7, with a tentative D call TRBD2 (5 bases). This CDR3 spans 14 amino acids. Trimming left V 3 bases short and J 1 base short, with 10 bases between. CDR1 MGHRA and CDR2 YSYEKL come from the germline V gene.

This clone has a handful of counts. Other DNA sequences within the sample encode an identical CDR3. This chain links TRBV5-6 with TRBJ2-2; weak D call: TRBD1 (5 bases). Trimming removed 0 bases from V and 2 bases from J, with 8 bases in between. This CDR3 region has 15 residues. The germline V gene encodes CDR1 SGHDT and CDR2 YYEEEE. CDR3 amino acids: CASSLVQGNTGELFF. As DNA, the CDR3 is TGTGCCAGCAGCTTGGTGCAGGGAAACACCGGGGAGCTGTTTTTT.